This note documents a single TCR beta chain sequence. The sample is drawn from a study of blood T cell repertoires in COVID-19. Some clones are missing from TCRdb's copy, which holds only in-frame ones; the method was immunoSEQ multiplex PCR. The sample includes some 200,000 clones, about 86% of them seen just once. The germline CDR1 and CDR2 sequences are SQVTM and ANQGSEA. With V trimmed by 5 bases and J by 2 bases, 5 bases remained unmatched. The CDR3 is 13 residues long. This chain connects TRBV29-1 to TRBJ1-2; 7 bases match TRBD1. The TCR was taken from a woman in her sixties or seventies with acute or convalescent COVID-19. The sample was peripheral blood. The CDR3 DNA sequence: TGCAGCGTTCGGACAGGCATAAACTATGGCTACACCTTC. Translated, it gives CSVRTGINYGYTF.